This is a list of T cell receptor beta chains from one sample in a study of blood T cell repertoires in COVID-19. Measured with immunoSEQ multiplex PCR; TCRdb has only the in-frame clones, and not every one. The sample carries over 140,000 clones, around 80% recorded once. The sample taken for sequencing was peripheral blood. These receptors originate from a woman over 75 with active or convalescent COVID-19. Both conserved end residues are part of each CDR3. Each record gives: clone size, J gene, D gene, V gene, CDR3 DNA, CDR3 protein. A D gene is named only where the DNA matches it firmly. A row's size may be missing; if present it is once, few, many or a size class.

. | TRBJ1-2 | . | TRBV18 | TGTGCCAGCTCACCGACAGGTTACTATGGCTACACCTTC | CASSPTGYYGYTF
few | TRBJ1-2 | . | TRBV6-4 | TGTGCCAGCAGTGACTCGGGCAGGGGACGCTACACCTTC | CASSDSGRGRYTF
. | TRBJ1-1 | TRBD1 | TRBV5-4 | TGTGCCAGCAGCCATAAAAGGACAGGGGACACTGAAGCTTTCTTT | CASSHKRTGDTEAFF
. | TRBJ2-5 | . | TRBV29-1 | TGCAGCGTTGGCTCGGGTTTTACGGAGACCCAGTACTTC | CSVGSGFTETQYF
. | TRBJ1-1 | . | TRBV5-1 | TGCGCCAGCAGCTTGGAGCCCCGTGGATACAGCACTGAAGCTTTCTTT | CASSLEPRGYSTEAFF
. | TRBJ2-3 | . | TRBV4-3 | TGCGCCAGCAGCCAAGACTGGAGTGGCGGGGTCGGAAATTCGGCAGATACGCAGTATTTT | CASSQDWSGGVGNSADTQYF
. | TRBJ2-2 | . | TRBV6-6 | TGTGCCAGCAGTCCCACGTCGGGCGGGGAGCTGTTTTTT | CASSPTSGGELFF
. | TRBJ1-2 | . | TRBV18 | TGTGCCAGCTCACCGAGTTCGGGCTATGGCTACACCTTC | CASSPSSGYGYTF
few | TRBJ2-3 | TRBD2 | TRBV7-3 | TGTGCCAGCAGCTCGCGGGGGGCCCCTGGAGGGGATACGCAGTATTTT | CASSSRGAPGGDTQYF
few | TRBJ1-5 | . | TRBV4-3 | TGCGCCAGCAGCCAAGACGGCGGTGGCAATCAGCCCCAGCATTTT | CASSQDGGGNQPQHF
. | TRBJ1-1 | TRBD1 | TRBV19 | TGTGCCAGTAGTATGGAACTACCGGGACAGGGTGCTGGTGGCACTGAAGCTTTCTTT | CASSMELPGQGAGGTEAFF
. | TRBJ1-4 | . | TRBV18 | TGTGCCAGCTCACCACGCCAGGGCGGTGAAAAACTGTTTTTT | CASSPRQGGEKLFF
. | TRBJ1-1 | . | TRBV18 | TGTGCCAGCTCACCTAGACAGCTCATGAACACTGAAGCTTTCTTT | CASSPRQLMNTEAFF
. | TRBJ2-5 | TRBD2 | TRBV7-2 | TGTGCCAGCAGCCAGGGACTAGCGGGGGCCGATGGAGAGACCCAGTACTTC | CASSQGLAGADGETQYF
. | TRBJ1-2 | . | TRBV29-1 | TGCAGCGTTGTAAGGGGCTCTCTAGGCTACACCTTC | CSVVRGSLGYTF
. | TRBJ1-1 | TRBD1 | TRBV7-9 | TGTGCCAGCAGCCCCCGGACAGGGGCGAACACTGAAGCTTTCTTT | CASSPRTGANTEAFF
. | TRBJ1-1 | TRBD1 | TRBV19 | TGTGCCAGTAGTATTCCCCAGGGACAGCAGAACACTGAAGCTTTCTTT | CASSIPQGQQNTEAFF
. | TRBJ1-1 | . | TRBV7-2 | TGTGCCAGCAGCCCTCTTCGGGTTGGGACTGAAGCTTTCTTT | CASSPLRVGTEAFF
. | TRBJ2-7 | TRBD1 | TRBV5-4 | TGTGCCAGCAGCTTGGAGTTCAGGACAGGGGGTTTTGAGCAGTACTTC | CASSLEFRTGGFEQYF
. | TRBJ1-6 | TRBD1 | TRBV6-1 | TGTGCCAGCAGTGAACAGGGGGAACCACCCCTCCACTTT | CASSEQGEPPLHF
. | TRBJ1-2 | . | TRBV30 | TGTGCCTGGAGTGTACCGGGGAGTGCAATGGTGGCTAATGGCTACACCTTC | CAWSVPGSAMVANGYTF
. | TRBJ2-5 | TRBD2 | TRBV6-6 | TGTGCCAGCAGTTACATCGGGGAGGGGGAGACCCAGTACTTC | CASSYIGEGETQYF
once | TRBJ2-2 | TRBD2 | TRBV5-6 | TGTGCCAGCAACTCGGGACTAAACACCGGGGAGCTGTTTTTT | CASNSGLNTGELFF